Below, 26 T cell receptor beta chains from the same sample are listed, as sequenced in a study of T cell repertoires in cytomegalovirus infection. MiXCR was run by TCRdb on the reads, yielding one entry per CDR3 protein. The profile covers roughly 760,000 distinct CDR3 sequences, with 35% to 40% appearing a single time and roughly 2.8% taken by the ten largest. The specimen sequenced was PBMCs. These receptors were taken from a human donor in good health (CMV status not recorded). Some clones in this sample may be carry-over from other donors' samples.

About this clonotype: Just one base apart from a much larger clone, this may be a read error. The chain is built from TRBV7-6 and TRBJ2-7; either TRBD1 or TRBD2 may supply D (5 bases each). The CDR3 covers 14 residues. Trimming shortened V by 5 bases and J by 0 bases, and 11 bases separated the two germline ends. The germline CDR1 and CDR2 sequences are SGHVS and FNYEAQ. The CDR3 here is CASSRDVSSYEQYF. The CDR3 nucleotides are TGTGCCAGCAGCCGGGACGTATCCTCCTACGAGCAGTACTTC.

This clonotype was observed a few times. This sequence joins TRBV20-1 and TRBJ2-3; TRBD2 matches at 9 bases. Germline lookup yields CDR1 DFQATT and CDR2 SNEGSKA (reference sequence). The length of the CDR3 is 15 residues. Trimming at V came to 5 bases and at J to 4 bases, leaving 10 bases not matched to a gene. The CDR3 nucleotides are TGCAGTGCTGCGCGGAGTAGCGGGAGCGCAGATACGCAGTATTTT. As protein: CSAARSSGSADTQYF.

The rearrangement links TRBV20-1 to TRBJ2-3, with D possibly TRBD2 on 5 matching bases. The CDR3 spans 11 residues. The V end was cut by 5 bases, the J end by 6 bases, with 9 bases between. Germline V lookup: CDR1 DFQATT, CDR2 SNEGSKA (reference sequence). The chain's CDR3 is CSADRGDTQYF. As DNA, the CDR3 is TGCAGTGCTGATAGAGGGGATACGCAGTATTTT.

The V call is TRBV15, the J call TRBJ2-7; D not certain. The CDR3 is 15 residues long. The germline CDR1 and CDR2 sequences are LNHNV and YYDKDF (reference sequence). The germline V and J ends were trimmed by 1 base and 1 base, with 11 bases remaining between them. The CDR3 DNA sequence: TGTGCCACCAGCAGAGCCCGGACCGCATCCTACGAGCAGTACTTC. This encodes CATSRARTASYEQYF.

The V and J genes are TRBV5-4 and TRBJ1-1, with 7 bases identical to TRBD1. Germline V gene data show CDR1 as SGHNT and CDR2 as YYREEE (reference sequence). With V trimmed by 0 bases and J by 4 bases, 9 bases remained unmatched. The CDR3 has 16 residues. The CDR3 DNA is TGTGCCAGCAGCTTGGCCGGTCAGGGGGGGTTCACTGAAGCTTTCTTT. It specifies CASSLAGQGGFTEAFF.

The rearrangement uses TRBV7-6 and TRBJ1-5; D gene unclear. Germline V CDR1 and CDR2: SGHVS, FNYEAQ. The ends were cut back, 4 bases at V and 0 bases at J, with 16 bases in the middle. This CDR3 has 17 residues. CDR3 sequence (DNA): TGTGCCAGCAGCTCCACTAGGGATAAATATAGCAATCAGCCCCAGCATTTT. Amino acids: CASSSTRDKYSNQPQHF.

The chain has TRBV20-1 and TRBJ2-7; TRBD2 matches 8 bases. Germline CDR1 DFQATT, CDR2 SNEGSKA (reference sequence). This CDR3 is 14 amino acids long. J was trimmed by 5 bases and V by 6 bases; bases with no gene match: 12. CDR3 loop: CSAERTSTGNEQYF. CDR3 DNA: TGCAGTGCGGAAAGGACTAGCACGGGGAACGAGCAGTACTTC.

About this clonotype itself: The junction departs from germline at one end; a sequencing error may be responsible. The gene calls are TRBV11-2 and TRBJ2-1; TRBD2 matches at 8 bases. The CDR3 is 17 amino acids. Germline-derived CDR1 and CDR2 are SGHAT and FQNNGV. CDR3 amino acids: CASSLTDGGATYNEPFF. The CDR3, as DNA: TGTGCCAGCAGCTTAACCGACGGGGGGGCCACTTACAATGAGCCGTTCTTC.

This chain links TRBV4-1 with TRBJ2-7, with a tentative D call TRBD1 (6 bases). V lost 3 bases and J 4 bases, leaving 16 bases between the germline ends. This CDR3 spans 15 amino acids. In germline, CDR1 is MGHRA, CDR2 YSYEKL. CDR3 loop: CASSHFIGQTYEQYF. For the CDR3, the DNA is TGCGCCAGCAGCCACTTTATAGGACAGACGTACGAGCAGTACTTC.

A few counts support this clonotype. V is TRBV12-3 or TRBV12-4 and J is TRBJ2-1; a possible D gene is TRBD2 (5 bases). This CDR3 has 16 amino acids. The V gene lost 1 base and the J gene lost 7 bases, with 17 bases spanning the gap. The CDR3 nucleotides read TGTGCCAGCAGTTTAGTTATCGGGGTAGGTCGGAATGAGCAGTTCTTC. Translation gives CASSLVIGVGRNEQFF.

The rearrangement links TRBV23-1 to TRBJ2-1; 9 bases align to TRBD2. TRBV23-1 is assigned to the ORF class and has an uncertain function. Trimming removed 0 bases from V and 7 bases from J; junction bases left unmatched: 4. CDR3 length equals 15 residues. The CDR3 loop reads CASSQSRSGGNEQFF. The DNA for the CDR3 is TGCGCCAGCAGTCAATCGAGGAGCGGGGGGAATGAGCAGTTCTTC.

This chain uses TRBV20-1 with TRBJ2-1; 11 nucleotides line up with TRBD2. The CDR3 extends over 13 amino acids. Germline CDR1 reads DFQATT; CDR2 reads SNEGSKA (reference sequence). The CDR3 DNA sequence: TGCAGACCACTAGCGGGAGTACGAGATGAGCAGTTCTTC. Translation: CRPLAGVRDEQFF.

This chain connects TRBV7-2 to TRBJ2-7; D may match TRBD1 or TRBD2 (5 bases each). Germline CDR1 reads SGHTA; CDR2 reads FQGNSA. Trimming removed 0 bases at V and 3 bases at J, with 15 bases between. The CDR3 totals 16 residues. CDR3 nucleotides: TGTGCCAGCAGCTTAGCTTATTGGCAGGGAGTCTACGAGCAGTACTTC. Its translation is CASSLAYWQGVYEQYF. Supplemented by reference TRBV7-2 and TRBJ2-7, the full variable domain reads GAGVSQSPSNKVTEKGKDVELRCDPISGHTALYWYRQSLGQGLEFLIYFQGNSAPDKSGLPSDRFSAERTGGSVSTLTIQRTQQEDSAVYLCASSLAYWQGVYEQYFGPGTRLTVT.

This clonotype was detected only once. The rearrangement joins TRBV27 to TRBJ2-1; D uncertain. Germline CDR1 reads MNHEY; CDR2 reads SMNVEV (reference sequence). V lost 5 bases and J 7 bases, leaving 18 bases between the germline ends. The CDR3 loop spans 15 amino acids. The CDR3 reads CASSPLGSGWNEQFF. In nucleotides, the CDR3 is TGTGCCAGCAGTCCTCTTGGGTCCGGCTGGAATGAGCAGTTCTTC.

This clonotype was seen a single time. This sequence joins TRBV29-1 and TRBJ1-1, with a possible D match to TRBD1 (5 bases). Trimming took off 4 bases at V and 11 bases at J, with 14 bases between the two ends. Per germline, CDR1 SQVTM and CDR2 ANQGSEA. This CDR3 contains 11 residues. The CDR3 is CSVGSGLWAFF. In DNA form, the CDR3 reads TGCAGCGTTGGATCGGGACTATGGGCTTTCTTT.

The chain uses TRBV7-3 and TRBJ2-6; D not resolved. Trimming removed 5 bases at V and 1 base at J, with 9 bases between. The CDR3 runs 15 residues. Germline assignment: CDR1 SGHTA and CDR2 FQGTGA. CDR3 sequence: CASSLRWSGANVLTF. CDR3 DNA: TGTGCCAGCAGCCTAAGGTGGTCTGGGGCCAACGTCCTGACTTTC.

V gene TRBV7-6 combines with J gene TRBJ1-3; the match to TRBD1 covers 7 bases. The trim removed 1 base at V and 5 bases at J, leaving 8 bases unmatched. There are 16 residues in the CDR3. Germline loops: CDR1 SGHVS, CDR2 FNYEAQ. The DNA for the CDR3 is TGTGCCAGCAGCTTAGGTGAACTCAGGGGGAGAAACACCATATATTTT. This gives the protein CASSLGELRGRNTIYF.

The table lists this clonotype with a count of one. The chain links TRBV6-1 to TRBJ2-3, with D maybe TRBD2 (5 bases). CDR3 length equals 16 residues. V shed 4 bases and J shed 3 bases, with 17 bases lying between them. Germline V gene sequence: CDR1 MNHNS, CDR2 SASEGT. CDR3 amino acids: CASSVSASGNTDTQYF. The DNA of the CDR3 is TGTGCCAGCAGTGTGTCTGCCAGCGGAAATACAGATACGCAGTATTTT.

Turning to this clonotype: Since no conserved phenylalanine or tryptophan closes the CDR3, a read error is the likely cause. It is unclear where the CDR3 begins or ends on the DNA, so no DNA is shown, and the CDR3 is as TCRdb lists it. V is TRBV7-6 and J is TRBJ1-1; TRBD1 is taken as the D call from the table, unchecked against the DNA. CDR1 and CDR2 (germline): SGHVS, FNYEAQ. The CDR3 has 11 residues if both end residues are counted. The CDR3 loop reads CASSSRGESFC.

This clonotype appeared many times. V gene TRBV25-1 combines with J gene TRBJ1-1; D perhaps matches TRBD1 (6 bases). Trimming removed 3 bases at V and 4 bases at J, with 12 bases between. Germline V gene data show CDR1 as MGHDK and CDR2 as SYGVNS. The CDR3 has 14 residues. CDR3 region: CASSDGRGSTEAFF. DNA of the CDR3: TGTGCCAGCAGTGACGGAAGGGGGAGCACTGAAGCTTTCTTT.

The chain combines TRBV5-6 with TRBJ2-7; no definite D call. The CDR3 covers 13 residues. Germline values: CDR1 SGHDT, CDR2 YYEEEE. Trimming took 0 bases from V and 5 from J, leaving 9 bases between them. DNA for the CDR3: TGTGCCAGCAGCTTGGCATTGGGGAACGAGCAGTACTTC. This encodes CASSLALGNEQYF.

This clonotype was detected a few times. The V and J genes are TRBV7-2 and TRBJ2-5; TRBD2 matches at 7 bases. CDR3 length: 16 amino acids. Per the germline V gene, CDR1 is SGHTA and CDR2 is FQGNSA. The ends lost 5 bases at V and 3 bases at J; junction bases unmatched: 12. The CDR3 sequence: CASSLSVPSGKETQYF. CDR3 bases: TGTGCCAGCAGCCTGTCAGTCCCGAGCGGGAAAGAGACCCAGTACTTC.

The V gene is TRBV4-2, the J gene TRBJ2-7, with D possibly TRBD2 on 6 matching bases. Germline CDR1 is LGHNA and CDR2 is YNFKEQ. The CDR3 sequence is 17 residues long. V was trimmed by 1 base and J by 3 bases, leaving 19 bases between them. The CDR3 nucleotides read TGTGCCAGCAGCCAAGTCTCGGTGACTAGGGTAATCTACGAGCAGTACTTC. Protein: CASSQVSVTRVIYEQYF.

The V gene is TRBV10-3, the J gene TRBJ1-6; a weak D match, TRBD1 (5 bases). The germline CDR1 and CDR2 sequences are ENHRY and SYGVKD. The V gene lost 6 bases and the J gene lost 7 bases, with 7 bases spanning the gap. The CDR3 extends over 12 amino acids. CDR3 region: CAIRRGNSPLHF. CDR3 DNA: TGTGCCATCAGGAGGGGCAATTCACCCCTCCACTTT.

The rearrangement uses TRBV20-1 and TRBJ1-5, with 7 bases aligning to TRBD1. V dropped 6 bases and J dropped 0; count of bases not matched to a gene: 8. The CDR3 length is 15 residues. Looked up from germline, CDR1 is DFQATT and CDR2 is SNEGSKA (reference sequence). In nucleotides, the CDR3 is TGCAGTGCACCTCGACAGGGAAATAGCAATCAGCCCCAGCATTTT. As protein: CSAPRQGNSNQPQHF.

This clonotype has a handful of counts. The gene calls are TRBV12-3 or TRBV12-4 and TRBJ1-3; D gene ambiguous. The CDR3 has 13 amino acids. Trimming took off 7 bases at V and 4 bases at J, with 11 bases between the two ends. The CDR3 DNA sequence: TGTGCCAGCACCCGTGACGGGGGAAACACCATATATTTT. It yields the protein CASTRDGGNTIYF.